This is a list of T cell receptor beta chains from one sample in a study of T cell responses to AZD1222 COVID-19 vaccine. Assay: immunoSEQ multiplex PCR; the TCRdb copy retains only in-frame clones and omits some. The sample records fewer than 120,000 clones, approximately 94% being singletons. This material consisted of peripheral blood, taken 28 days after the second AZD1222 dose. The receptor set was obtained from an adult who received the AZD1222 COVID-19 vaccine. CDR3s include the opening cysteine and the closing phenylalanine or tryptophan. The order of the fields is V gene, D gene, J gene, CDR3 length, clone size, CDR3 DNA, CDR3 protein. A D gene is named only where the DNA matches it firmly. For some rows the clone size is stated as once, few or many, or as a class when expanded; others skip it.

V: TRBV5-1; D: TRBD1; J: TRBJ1-5; length: 15; size: NA; DNA: TGCGCCAGCAGCTTGGACCCGGGACAGCCAGGCCCCCAGCATTTT; CDR3: CASSLDPGQPGPQHF
V: TRBV19; D: NA; J: TRBJ2-3; length: 14; size: NA; DNA: TGTGCCAGTAGGACGAGACTAGACCCAGATACGCAGTATTTT; CDR3: CASRTRLDPDTQYF
V: TRBV6-5; D: TRBD1; J: TRBJ1-2; length: 16; size: NA; DNA: TGTGCCAGCAGTTACTCTCCGCCCGGGACAGGGTATGGCTACACCTTC; CDR3: CASSYSPPGTGYGYTF
V: TRBV12-3/TRBV12-4; D: TRBD1; J: TRBJ1-1; length: 12; size: NA; DNA: TGTGCCAGCAGTCCGGACAGGGTGGGGGCTTTCTTT; CDR3: CASSPDRVGAFF
V: TRBV15; D: TRBD1; J: TRBJ2-3; length: 15; size: NA; DNA: TGTGCCACCAGCTTCCGGGACAGGGTCACAGATACGCAGTATTTT; CDR3: CATSFRDRVTDTQYF
V: TRBV18; D: NA; J: TRBJ1-5; length: 11; size: once; DNA: TGTGCCAGCTCACCAGCTCAGCCCCAGCATTTT; CDR3: CASSPAQPQHF
V: TRBV6-2/TRBV6-3; D: NA; J: TRBJ1-5; length: 14; size: NA; DNA: TGTGCCAGCAGTTACTCCTTCTCGCGGCAGCCCCAGCATTTT; CDR3: CASSYSFSRQPQHF
V: TRBV2; D: NA; J: TRBJ2-3; length: 16; size: NA; DNA: TGTGCCAGCCATCAGACACCCGCTTTGTGGACAGATACGCAGTATTTT; CDR3: CASHQTPALWTDTQYF
V: TRBV13; D: NA; J: TRBJ1-1; length: 11; size: NA; DNA: TGTGCCAGCAGCCGTCAGGGGAGAGCTTTCTTT; CDR3: CASSRQGRAFF
V: TRBV5-5; D: NA; J: TRBJ1-5; length: 14; size: NA; DNA: TGTGCCAGCAGCTCCCGACAGCTGAATCAGCCCCAGCATTTT; CDR3: CASSSRQLNQPQHF
V: TRBV3-1/TRBV3-2; D: NA; J: TRBJ1-2; length: 19; size: NA; DNA: TGTGCCAGCAGCCAATGGAGCGGGGGTACGGTCTCAACCGGCTATGGCTACACCTTC; CDR3: CASSQWSGGTVSTGYGYTF
V: TRBV3-1/TRBV3-2; D: TRBD1; J: TRBJ1-2; length: 15; size: NA; DNA: TGTGCCAGCAGCCAAGCCACAGGGGGCACGGGGGGCTACACCTTC; CDR3: CASSQATGGTGGYTF
V: TRBV10-2; D: NA; J: TRBJ2-6; length: 15; size: NA; DNA: TGCGCCAGCAGTGGCCCCAGCGTGGGGGCCAACGTCCTGACTTTC; CDR3: CASSGPSVGANVLTF
V: TRBV28; D: NA; J: TRBJ1-6; length: 19; size: NA; DNA: TGTGCCAGCAGTTTACAGGAAGTGCAGGGATTTTTTTTGAATTCACCCCTCCACTTT; CDR3: CASSLQEVQGFFLNSPLHF
V: TRBV6-5; D: NA; J: TRBJ1-3; length: 13; size: NA; DNA: TGTGCCAGCAGTTATATTGGGGGAAACACCATATATTTT; CDR3: CASSYIGGNTIYF
V: TRBV10-2; D: NA; J: TRBJ1-3; length: 15; size: NA; DNA: TGCGCCAGCAGTGAGATGAACAGCTCTGGAAACACCATATATTTT; CDR3: CASSEMNSSGNTIYF
V: TRBV5-1; D: NA; J: TRBJ1-2; length: 14; size: NA; DNA: TGCGCCAGCAGCTTTGGGGGAGATCCCGGTGGCTACACCTTC; CDR3: CASSFGGDPGGYTF
V: TRBV5-8; D: NA; J: TRBJ2-3; length: 16; size: NA; DNA: TGTGCCAGCAGCCCCACCGTAAGCGGGAGCACAGATACGCAGTATTTT; CDR3: CASSPTVSGSTDTQYF
V: TRBV23-1; D: TRBD2; J: TRBJ2-3; length: 18; size: NA; DNA: TGCGCCAGCTCGGGACCCCGGGAGGGAGGGGAAAGCACAGATACGCAGTATTTT; CDR3: CASSGPREGGESTDTQYF
V: TRBV13; D: NA; J: TRBJ1-1; length: 11; size: NA; DNA: TGTGCCAGCACAGGAAGTATTGAAGCTTTCTTT; CDR3: CASTGSIEAFF
V: TRBV30; D: TRBD2; J: TRBJ2-1; length: 19; size: NA; DNA: TGTGCCTGGAGCGCGACTAGCGGGATGGGAGCTCGAACACGCAATGAGCAGTTCTTC; CDR3: CAWSATSGMGARTRNEQFF
V: TRBV11-2; D: NA; J: TRBJ2-7; length: 15; size: NA; DNA: TGTGCCAGCAGCTTAGATCGGTTTAGGAGCGACGAGCAGTACTTC; CDR3: CASSLDRFRSDEQYF
V: TRBV6-5; D: NA; J: TRBJ1-1; length: 14; size: NA; DNA: TGTGCCAGCAGTTTCCAGGGGAGGGGAGCCGAAGCTTTCTTT; CDR3: CASSFQGRGAEAFF
V: TRBV3-1/TRBV3-2; D: NA; J: TRBJ2-3; length: 16; size: NA; DNA: TGTGCCAGCAGCCAAGACGGCGCTAGTTACACAGATACGCAGTATTTT; CDR3: CASSQDGASYTDTQYF
V: TRBV27; D: TRBD1; J: TRBJ1-5; length: 14; size: NA; DNA: TGTGCCAGCAGCCGCGACAGGGGAGTTCAGCCCCAGCATTTT; CDR3: CASSRDRGVQPQHF
V: TRBV14; D: NA; J: TRBJ1-2; length: 12; size: NA; DNA: TGTGCCAGCAGCCCCGGGACCTATGGCTACACCTTC; CDR3: CASSPGTYGYTF
V: TRBV5-1; D: NA; J: TRBJ2-5; length: 16; size: NA; DNA: TGCGCCAGCAGCTTGAGGGCGACAGGCGGGAGCGAGACCCAGTACTTC; CDR3: CASSLRATGGSETQYF
V: TRBV27; D: NA; J: TRBJ1-4; length: 14; size: NA; DNA: TGTGCCAGCAGTTCAAGAACAACTAATGAAAAACTGTTTTTT; CDR3: CASSSRTTNEKLFF
V: TRBV3-1/TRBV3-2; D: NA; J: TRBJ2-1; length: 14; size: NA; DNA: TGTGCCAGCAGCCAAAGCTTCTCCGGGAATGAGCAGTTCTTC; CDR3: CASSQSFSGNEQFF
V: TRBV3-1/TRBV3-2; D: NA; J: TRBJ1-2; length: 12; size: NA; DNA: TGTGCCAGCACGGGGATTGGGTATGGCTACACCTTC; CDR3: CASTGIGYGYTF
V: TRBV15; D: NA; J: TRBJ1-2; length: 13; size: once; DNA: TGTGCCACCAGCAGAGAGGTTAACTATGGCTACACCTTC; CDR3: CATSREVNYGYTF
V: TRBV19; D: NA; J: TRBJ2-7; length: 13; size: NA; DNA: TGTGCCAGTAGTATAGACCGAGGGGACGAGCAGTACTTC; CDR3: CASSIDRGDEQYF
V: TRBV5-4; D: NA; J: TRBJ2-7; length: 14; size: NA; DNA: TGTGCCAGCAGCTTGGGGACGAGCTCCTACGAGCAGTACTTC; CDR3: CASSLGTSSYEQYF
V: TRBV11-2; D: NA; J: TRBJ1-3; length: 14; size: NA; DNA: TGTGCCAGCAGCGGGCGGCAGGGGAAAGCCACCATATATTTT; CDR3: CASSGRQGKATIYF
V: TRBV19; D: NA; J: TRBJ1-4; length: 13; size: NA; DNA: TGTGCCAGTAGTCCAGCCCTGGGAGAAAAACTGTTTTTT; CDR3: CASSPALGEKLFF
V: TRBV30; D: NA; J: TRBJ1-2; length: 14; size: NA; DNA: TGTGCCTGGAGTGTACAGCTTGGGACGATTGGCTACACCTTC; CDR3: CAWSVQLGTIGYTF
V: TRBV6-5; D: NA; J: TRBJ1-1; length: 14; size: NA; DNA: TGTGCCAGCAGTTACAGGGGCGAAGTCACTGAAGCTTTCTTT; CDR3: CASSYRGEVTEAFF
V: TRBV5-1; D: NA; J: TRBJ2-3; length: 12; size: NA; DNA: TGCGCCAGCAGCTTTAGTACAGATACGCAGTATTTT; CDR3: CASSFSTDTQYF
V: TRBV25-1; D: NA; J: TRBJ1-1; length: 13; size: NA; DNA: TGTGCCAGCAGTGAATCTGGAGGCACTGAAGCTTTCTTT; CDR3: CASSESGGTEAFF
V: TRBV19; D: NA; J: TRBJ2-1; length: 15; size: few; DNA: TGTGCCAGTAGTTGGCGGGCTAGCGACAACAATGAGCAGTTCTTC; CDR3: CASSWRASDNNEQFF
V: TRBV4-1; D: NA; J: TRBJ1-2; length: 16; size: once; DNA: TGCGCCAGCAGCCAACCTCCCCCCGTACACCGCGATGGCTACACCTTC; CDR3: CASSQPPPVHRDGYTF
V: TRBV5-1; D: TRBD1; J: TRBJ2-2; length: 15; size: NA; DNA: TGCGCCAGCAGCTTAGGGGGCCAGAACACCGGGGAGCTGTTTTTT; CDR3: CASSLGGQNTGELFF
V: TRBV6-2/TRBV6-3; D: NA; J: TRBJ1-2; length: 14; size: NA; DNA: TGTGCCAGCAGTTACGTCGGGACAAGCTATGGCTACACCTTC; CDR3: CASSYVGTSYGYTF
V: TRBV11-2; D: NA; J: TRBJ2-1; length: 11; size: few; DNA: TGTGCCAGCAGGGATAGATACGAGCAGTTCTTC; CDR3: CASRDRYEQFF
V: TRBV7-9; D: NA; J: TRBJ2-2; length: 15; size: NA; DNA: TGTGCCAGCAGCTTGTCGGGGGCGAACACCGGGGAGCTGTTTTTT; CDR3: CASSLSGANTGELFF
V: TRBV6-4; D: NA; J: TRBJ2-2; length: 14; size: NA; DNA: TGTGCCAGCAGTGACAGGCCGAACACCGGGGAGCTGTTTTTT; CDR3: CASSDRPNTGELFF
V: TRBV27; D: NA; J: TRBJ2-5; length: 15; size: NA; DNA: TGTGCCAGCAGTTTAGCGGCCCTCTTCCAAGAGACCCAGTACTTC; CDR3: CASSLAALFQETQYF
V: TRBV29-1; D: NA; J: TRBJ1-1; length: 12; size: NA; DNA: TGCAGCGGCAAGACTTGGAACACTGAAGCTTTCTTT; CDR3: CSGKTWNTEAFF
V: TRBV5-1; D: TRBD1; J: TRBJ1-2; length: 14; size: NA; DNA: TGCGCCAGCAGCCCGGGACAGGAGACATATGGCTACACCTTC; CDR3: CASSPGQETYGYTF